These 21 T cell receptor beta chains share one sample of origin, sequenced in a study of blood T cell repertoires in COVID-19. Sequenced by immunoSEQ multiplex PCR; TCRdb stores in-frame clones only, minus some. The repertoire has about 200,000 clones, around 85% of them found once; the top ten carry 0.7% to 0.95%. Sequenced: peripheral blood. These receptor sequences come from a woman aged 70 to 79 with acute or convalescent COVID-19.

V and J are TRBV5-1 and TRBJ1-1, with D unclear. The CDR3 length is 14 residues. Trimming pared 0 bases from V and 5 bases from J, leaving 11 bases between. Per the germline V gene, CDR1 is SGHRS and CDR2 is YFSETQ. The CDR3 DNA reads TGCGCCAGCAGCTTGGAAGCGACGGTGACTGAAGCTTTCTTT. Its protein product is CASSLEATVTEAFF.

This clone was seen just once. The CDR3 spells CASSMGGSSYNEQFF. The DNA for the CDR3 is TGTGCCAGTAGTATGGGCGGGAGCTCCTACAATGAGCAGTTCTTC. This chain uses TRBV19 with TRBJ2-1, with 7 positions matching TRBD2. The germline V gene has CDR1 LNHDA and CDR2 SQIVND (reference sequence). The CDR3 is 15 residues long. After removal of 3 bases from V and 0 bases from J, the junction contained 2 bases not matched to a gene. The entire variable domain, with the rest obtained from reference TRBV19 and TRBJ2-1, is as follows: DGGITQSPKYLFRKEGQNVTLSCEQNLNHDAMYWYRQDPGQGLRLIYYSQIVNDFQKGDIAEGYSVSREKKESFPLTVTSAQKNPTAFYLCASSMGGSSYNEQFFGPGTRLTVL.

This chain joins TRBV29-1 and TRBJ2-3; TRBD1 aligns across 9 bases. J lost 1 base, V lost 4 bases, and 6 bases had no gene match. Germline lookup yields CDR1 SQVTM and CDR2 ANQGSEA. This CDR3 spans 15 amino acids. The CDR3 nucleotides read TGCAGCGTTGTAGCGCGGGACAGGGGCACAGATACGCAGTATTTT. It is translated as CSVVARDRGTDTQYF.

This chain links TRBV7-7 with TRBJ2-5; D is undetermined. CDR3 size: 13 residues. Between the trimmed V and J ends, which lost 3 bases and 6 bases, there was a span of 11 bases. CDR1 SSHAT and CDR2 FNYEAQ come from the germline V gene (reference sequence). The CDR3 DNA follows: TGTGCCAGCAGCTTTGTTGCCTACCAGACCCAGTACTTC. Translated, it gives CASSFVAYQTQYF. Combining the CDR3 with reference TRBV7-7 and TRBJ2-5 gives the whole variable domain GAGVSQSPRYKVTKRGQDVTLRCDPISSHATLYWYQQALGQGPEFLTYFNYEAQPDKSGLPSDRFSAERPEGSISTLTIQRTEQRDSAMYRCASSFVAYQTQYFGPGTRLLVL.

The V and J genes are TRBV7-2 and TRBJ2-2; no definite D call. CDR1 is SGHTA, CDR2 FQGNSA, per germline. The CDR3 is 16 amino acids. Trimming took 2 bases from V and 2 from J, leaving 12 bases between them. In DNA form, the CDR3 reads TGTGCCAGCAGCTTATTAGCCAGTACAAACACCGGGGAGCTGTTTTTT. Translated, it gives CASSLLASTNTGELFF.

Concerning this clone itself: Mismatch with germline at one junction end may stem from a read error. This chain links TRBV18 with TRBJ2-5; D unclear. CDR1 and CDR2 (germline): KGHSH, LQKENI. CDR3 length equals 14 residues. The chain's CDR3 is CASSPVAEPPFGHF. Here the CDR3 DNA reads TGTGCCAGCTCACCAGTTGCAGAGCCCCCCTTTGGGCACTTC.

The chain couples TRBV7-2 to TRBJ2-3; 7 nucleotides align to TRBD2. Germline V gene sequence: CDR1 SGHTA, CDR2 FQGNSA. This CDR3 region has 18 residues. V lost 0 bases to trimming and J lost 2 bases; unmatched junction nucleotides: 11. CDR3 in DNA: TGTGCCAGCAGCTTAGCATGGGGACTAAGGCGGTCCACAGATACGCAGTATTTT. It codes for CASSLAWGLRRSTDTQYF.

V and J are TRBV5-4 and TRBJ2-3; TRBD2 is a possible D gene (5 bases). Germline V gene lookup returns CDR1 SGHNT and CDR2 YYREEE (reference sequence). CDR3 length equals 13 residues. Trimming left V 1 base short and J 4 bases short, with 7 bases between. The CDR3, as DNA: TGTGCCAGCAGCTTGTACGGGGCAGATACGCAGTATTTT. This encodes CASSLYGADTQYF.

The table lists this clone with a few counts. The V and J genes are TRBV5-4 and TRBJ1-5, with D possibly TRBD1 on 6 matching bases. There are 14 residues in the CDR3. The germline gives CDR1 SGHNT, CDR2 YYREEE (reference sequence). The ends were cut back, 4 bases at V and 4 bases at J, with 12 bases in the middle. CDR3 loop: CASSDRDKNQPQHF. CDR3 coding DNA: TGTGCCAGCAGCGACCGGGACAAGAATCAGCCCCAGCATTTT.

The chain uses TRBV10-2 and TRBJ2-7; 10 nucleotides align to TRBD1. This CDR3 has 15 amino acids. CDR1 and CDR2 from the germline V gene are WSHSY and SAAADI. V was pared by 11 bases and J by 2 bases, with 12 bases of the junction left unmatched. CDR3 loop: CAVAYSGTGAYEQYF. CDR3 nucleotides: TGCGCCGTAGCCTACTCCGGGACAGGGGCCTACGAGCAGTACTTC.

The chain uses TRBV7-2 and TRBJ1-5; no firm D call. The germline V gene encodes CDR1 SGHTA and CDR2 FQGNSA. This CDR3 region has 15 residues. V lost 5 bases and J 1 base, leaving 12 bases between the germline ends. CDR3 region: CASSEHSLSNQPQHF. CDR3 nucleotide sequence: TGTGCCAGCAGCGAACACAGCTTAAGCAATCAGCCCCAGCATTTT.

V gene TRBV7-8 combines with J gene TRBJ2-5; D not resolved. CDR1 and CDR2 from the germline V gene are SGHVS and FQNEAQ. The CDR3 length is 12 residues. Trimming left V 5 bases short and J 2 bases short, with 6 bases between. The chain's CDR3 is CASSRPQETQYF. The CDR3 DNA is TGTGCCAGCAGCCGTCCACAAGAGACCCAGTACTTC. Drawing the rest from reference TRBV7-8 and TRBJ2-5, the complete variable domain is GAGVSQSPRYKVAKRGQDVALRCDPISGHVSLFWYQQALGQGPEFLTYFQNEAQLDKSGLPSDRFFAERPEGSVSTLKIQRTQQEDSAVYLCASSRPQETQYFGPGTRLLVL.

This chain links TRBV19 with TRBJ1-3; TRBD1 agrees at 7 bases. The germline gives CDR1 LNHDA, CDR2 SQIVND (reference sequence). The CDR3 is 15 residues long. V was clipped by 7 bases and J by 4 bases; unmatched bases: 10. The CDR3 DNA is TGTGCCAGTACCTCTGACAGGGAACGAGGAAACACCATATATTTT. Its protein product is CASTSDRERGNTIYF.

V is TRBV13 and J is TRBJ2-3; the D gene is possibly TRBD2 (7 bases). Germline CDR1 PRHDT, CDR2 FYEKMQ (reference sequence). This CDR3 contains 15 residues. Trimming removed 8 bases at V and 2 bases at J, with 17 bases between. This CDR3 is CASGQEGGATDTQYF. The CDR3 nucleotides read TGTGCCAGCGGCCAAGAAGGGGGGGCCACAGATACGCAGTATTTT.

The genes are TRBV11-2 and TRBJ2-5; D remains unclear. Germline V gene lookup returns CDR1 SGHAT and CDR2 FQNNGV. The CDR3 covers 12 residues. The germline V and J ends were trimmed by 5 bases and 5 bases, with 9 bases remaining between them. CDR3 amino acids: CASSRSRETQYF. Written as DNA, the CDR3 is TGTGCCAGCAGCCGGAGCCGGGAGACCCAGTACTTC.

This sequence joins TRBV28 and TRBJ1-5; no clear D. With 4 bases removed from V and 5 bases from J, the gap between germline ends came to 12 bases. The CDR3 covers 14 residues. Germline V gene data show CDR1 as MDHEN and CDR2 as SYDVKM. DNA for the CDR3: TGTGCCAGCAGTTCGGAGGTACCCTATCAGCCCCAGCATTTT. It is translated as CASSSEVPYQPQHF. The entire variable domain, with the rest obtained from reference TRBV28 and TRBJ1-5, is as follows: DVKVTQSSRYLVKRTGEKVFLECVQDMDHENMFWYRQDPGLGLRLIYFSYDVKMKEKGDIPEGYSVSREKKERFSLILESASTNQTSMYLCASSSEVPYQPQHFGDGTRLSIL.

This rearrangement joins TRBV12-5 to TRBJ2-7; maybe TRBD1 (5 bases). CDR1 and CDR2 from the germline V gene are LGHNT and FRNRAP. Between the trimmed V and J ends, which lost 7 bases and 4 bases, there was a span of 14 bases. The CDR3 covers 13 residues. CDR3 DNA sequence: TGTGCTAGTGCCACCCAGGGCGTATACGAGCAGTACTTC. This translates into CASATQGVYEQYF.

V is TRBV28 and J is TRBJ1-2; 10 bases are shared with TRBD1. In germline, CDR1 is MDHEN, CDR2 SYDVKM. The CDR3 contains 14 residues. The junction had 8 bases not matched to a gene; V was cut back by 8 bases and J by 5 bases. Here the CDR3 reads CASDGRDRGYGYTF. The CDR3 nucleotides read TGTGCCAGCGATGGACGGGACAGGGGATATGGCTACACCTTC.

The genes are TRBV7-2 and TRBJ2-6; 7 bases map to TRBD2. This CDR3 has 17 residues. V was pared by 7 bases and J by 3 bases, with 12 bases of the junction left unmatched. The germline V gene has CDR1 SGHTA and CDR2 FQGNSA. The CDR3 reads CASNVEGPGGGANVLTF. In DNA, the CDR3 is TGTGCCAGCAACGTGGAGGGCCCGGGGGGTGGGGCCAACGTCCTGACTTTC. The full variable domain, in which reference TRBV7-2 and TRBJ2-6 provide the parts outside the CDR3, is GAGVSQSPSNKVTEKGKDVELRCDPISGHTALYWYRQSLGQGLEFLIYFQGNSAPDKSGLPSDRFSAERTGGSVSTLTIQRTQQEDSAVYLCASNVEGPGGGANVLTFGAGSRLTVL.

The chain employs TRBV7-9 and TRBJ1-4; 7 bases map to TRBD1. The CDR3 totals 15 residues. The V gene's germline CDR1 is SEHNR and CDR2 FQNEAQ (reference sequence). Germline trimming cut 4 bases from V and 7 bases from J; bases unmatched to any gene: 9. CDR3 loop: CASSSWTGSAEKLFF. Written as DNA, the CDR3 is TGTGCCAGCAGCTCCTGGACAGGCTCGGCTGAAAAACTGTTTTTT.

The V and J genes are TRBV19 and TRBJ1-5; D gene uncertain. V was shortened by 7 bases and J by 7 bases, with 11 bases between the two germline ends. The CDR3 runs to 12 residues. Germline V CDR1 and CDR2: LNHDA, SQIVND (reference sequence). The DNA for the CDR3 is TGTGCCAGTACCCGGGAGCTGCAGCCCCAGCATTTT. Protein: CASTRELQPQHF.